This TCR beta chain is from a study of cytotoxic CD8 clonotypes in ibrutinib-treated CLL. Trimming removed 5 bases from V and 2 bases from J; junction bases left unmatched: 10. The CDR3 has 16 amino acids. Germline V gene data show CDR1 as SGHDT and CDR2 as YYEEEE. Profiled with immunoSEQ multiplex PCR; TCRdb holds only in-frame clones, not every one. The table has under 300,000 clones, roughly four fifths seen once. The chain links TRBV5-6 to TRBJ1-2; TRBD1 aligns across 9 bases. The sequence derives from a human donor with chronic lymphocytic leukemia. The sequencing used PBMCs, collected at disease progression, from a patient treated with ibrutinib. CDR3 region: CASRPDRGGSNYGYTF. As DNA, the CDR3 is TGTGCCAGCAGACCCGACAGGGGGGGCAGCAACTATGGCTACACCTTC.